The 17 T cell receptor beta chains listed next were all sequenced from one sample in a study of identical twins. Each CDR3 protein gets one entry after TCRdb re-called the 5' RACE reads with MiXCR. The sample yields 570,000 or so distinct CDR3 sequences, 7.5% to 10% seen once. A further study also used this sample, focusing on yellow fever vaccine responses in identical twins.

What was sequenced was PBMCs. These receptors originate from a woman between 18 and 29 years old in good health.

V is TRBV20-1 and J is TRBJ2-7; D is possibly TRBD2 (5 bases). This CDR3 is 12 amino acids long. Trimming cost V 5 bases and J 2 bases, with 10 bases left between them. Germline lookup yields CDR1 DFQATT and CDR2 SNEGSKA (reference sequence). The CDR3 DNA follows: TGCAGTGCTCCCGGGGTAACCTACGAGCAGTACTTC. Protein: CSAPGVTYEQYF.

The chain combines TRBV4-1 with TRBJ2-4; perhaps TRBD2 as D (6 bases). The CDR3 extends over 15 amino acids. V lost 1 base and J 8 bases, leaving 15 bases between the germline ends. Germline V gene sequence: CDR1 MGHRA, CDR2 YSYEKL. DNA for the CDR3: TGCGCCAGCAGCCAAGCGGGGGTAGGGCACCACATTCAGTACTTC. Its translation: CASSQAGVGHHIQYF.

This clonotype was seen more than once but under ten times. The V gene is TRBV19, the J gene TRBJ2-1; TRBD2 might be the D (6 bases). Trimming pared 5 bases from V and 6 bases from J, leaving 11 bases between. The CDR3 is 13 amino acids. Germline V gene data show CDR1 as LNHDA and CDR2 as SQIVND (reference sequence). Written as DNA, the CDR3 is TGTGCCAGTAGTCCGCTAGCGCCCAATGAGCAGTTCTTC. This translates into CASSPLAPNEQFF.

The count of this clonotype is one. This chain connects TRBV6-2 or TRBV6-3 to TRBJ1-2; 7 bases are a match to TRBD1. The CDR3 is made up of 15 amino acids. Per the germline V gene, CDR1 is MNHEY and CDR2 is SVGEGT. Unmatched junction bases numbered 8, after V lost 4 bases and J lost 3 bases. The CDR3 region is CASSSAGGRHYGYTF. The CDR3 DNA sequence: TGTGCCAGCAGTTCGGCAGGGGGACGGCACTATGGCTACACCTTC.

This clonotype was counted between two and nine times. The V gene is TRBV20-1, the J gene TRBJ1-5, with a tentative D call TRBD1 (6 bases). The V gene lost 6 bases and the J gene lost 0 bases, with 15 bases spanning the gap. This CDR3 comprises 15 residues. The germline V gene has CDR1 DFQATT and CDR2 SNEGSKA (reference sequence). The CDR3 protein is CSAHPDRYSNQPQHF. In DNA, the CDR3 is TGCAGTGCCCACCCTGACAGGTATAGCAATCAGCCCCAGCATTTT.

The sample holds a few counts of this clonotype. The CDR3 protein is CASSLRVMRPESTDTQYF. DNA for the CDR3: TGTGCCAGCAGCTTAAGGGTCATGAGGCCGGAGTCGACAGATACGCAGTATTTT. The rearrangement links TRBV5-5 to TRBJ2-3; no firm D call. This CDR3 is built from 18 residues. CDR1 SGHKS and CDR2 YYEKEE come from the germline V gene (reference sequence). The V end was cut by 2 bases, the J end by 3 bases, with 22 bases between. Supplemented by reference TRBV5-5 and TRBJ2-3, the full variable domain reads DAGVTQSPTHLIKTRGQQVTLRCSPISGHKSVSWYQQVLGQGPQFIFQYYEKEERGRGNFPDRFSARQFPNYSSELNVNALLLGDSALYLCASSLRVMRPESTDTQYFGPGTRLTVL.

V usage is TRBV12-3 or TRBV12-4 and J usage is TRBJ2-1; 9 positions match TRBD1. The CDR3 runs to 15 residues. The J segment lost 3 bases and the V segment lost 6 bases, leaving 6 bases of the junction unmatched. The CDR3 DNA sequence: TGTGCCAGCAGAGCCGGGACAGGGCTCTACAATGAGCAGTTCTTC. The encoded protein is CASRAGTGLYNEQFF.

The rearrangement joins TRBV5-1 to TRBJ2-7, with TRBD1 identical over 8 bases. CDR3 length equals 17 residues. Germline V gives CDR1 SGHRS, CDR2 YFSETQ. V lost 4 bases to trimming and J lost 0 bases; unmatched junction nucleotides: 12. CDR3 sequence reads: CASSRPPDRADSYEQYF. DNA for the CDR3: TGCGCCAGCAGCCGACCCCCGGACAGGGCGGACTCCTACGAGCAGTACTTC.

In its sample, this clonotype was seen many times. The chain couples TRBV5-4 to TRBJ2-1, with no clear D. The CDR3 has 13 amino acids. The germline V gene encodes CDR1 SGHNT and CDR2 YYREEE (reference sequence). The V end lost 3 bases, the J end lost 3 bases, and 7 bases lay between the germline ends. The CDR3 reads CASSSLLYNEQFF. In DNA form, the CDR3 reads TGTGCCAGCAGCTCCCTACTCTACAATGAGCAGTTCTTC.

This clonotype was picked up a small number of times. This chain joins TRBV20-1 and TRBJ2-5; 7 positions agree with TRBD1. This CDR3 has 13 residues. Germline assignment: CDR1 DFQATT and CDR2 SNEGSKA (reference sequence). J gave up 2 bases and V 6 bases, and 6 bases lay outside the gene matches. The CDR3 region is CSADGTVQETQYF. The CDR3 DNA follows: TGCAGTGCGGATGGGACAGTTCAAGAGACCCAGTACTTC.

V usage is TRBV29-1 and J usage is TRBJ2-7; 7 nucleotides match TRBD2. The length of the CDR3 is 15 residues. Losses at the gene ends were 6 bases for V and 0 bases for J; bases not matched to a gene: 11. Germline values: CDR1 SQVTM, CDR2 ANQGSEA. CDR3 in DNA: TGCAGCGTCGAGATACTAGCGAGAAGCTCCTACGAGCAGTACTTC. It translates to CSVEILARSSYEQYF.

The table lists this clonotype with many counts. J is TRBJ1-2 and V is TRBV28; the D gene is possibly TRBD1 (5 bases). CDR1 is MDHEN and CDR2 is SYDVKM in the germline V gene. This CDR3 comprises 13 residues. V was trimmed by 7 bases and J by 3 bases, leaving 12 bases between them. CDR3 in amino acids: CASIPGQYYGYTF. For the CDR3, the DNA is TGTGCCAGCATCCCGGGGCAGTACTATGGCTACACCTTC.

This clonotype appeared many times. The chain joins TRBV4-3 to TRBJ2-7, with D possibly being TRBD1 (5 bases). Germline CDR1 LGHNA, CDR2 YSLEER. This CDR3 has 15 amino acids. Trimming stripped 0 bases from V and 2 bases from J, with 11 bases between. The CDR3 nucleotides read TGCGCCAGCAGCCAAGAGTGGACACCCGCCTACGAGCAGTACTTC. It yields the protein CASSQEWTPAYEQYF.

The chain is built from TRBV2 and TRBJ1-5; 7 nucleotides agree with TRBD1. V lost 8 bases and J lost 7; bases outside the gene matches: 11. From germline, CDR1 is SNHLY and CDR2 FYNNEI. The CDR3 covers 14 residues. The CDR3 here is CASGRQGAGQPQHF. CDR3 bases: TGTGCCAGCGGGCGACAGGGCGCGGGCCAGCCCCAGCATTTT.

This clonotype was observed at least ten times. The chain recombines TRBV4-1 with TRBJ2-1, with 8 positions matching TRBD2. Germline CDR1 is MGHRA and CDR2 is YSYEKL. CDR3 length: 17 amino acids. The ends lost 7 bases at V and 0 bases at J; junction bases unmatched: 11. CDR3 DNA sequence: TGCGCCAGCACCCAGATCCAAGCGGGGGTCTCCTACAATGAGCAGTTCTTC. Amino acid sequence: CASTQIQAGVSYNEQFF.

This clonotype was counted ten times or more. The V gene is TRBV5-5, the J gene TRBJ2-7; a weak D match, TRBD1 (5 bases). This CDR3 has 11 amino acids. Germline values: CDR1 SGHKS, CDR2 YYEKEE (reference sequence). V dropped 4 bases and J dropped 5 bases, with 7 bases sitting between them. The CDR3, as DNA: TGTGCCAGCAGCAGGGGAAACGAGCAGTACTTC. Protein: CASSRGNEQYF. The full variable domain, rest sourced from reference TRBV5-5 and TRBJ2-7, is DAGVTQSPTHLIKTRGQQVTLRCSPISGHKSVSWYQQVLGQGPQFIFQYYEKEERGRGNFPDRFSARQFPNYSSELNVNALLLGDSALYLCASSRGNEQYFGPGTRLTVT.

DNA for the CDR3: TGCGCCAGCAGGGGACAGGGGATCTTGGACTATGGCTACACCTTC. Its protein is CASRGQGILDYGYTF. The rearrangement uses TRBV10-2 and TRBJ1-2; 10 bases fit TRBD1. V lost 6 bases and J lost 3; bases outside the gene matches: 7. Germline V gives CDR1 WSHSY, CDR2 SAAADI. The CDR3 covers 15 residues.